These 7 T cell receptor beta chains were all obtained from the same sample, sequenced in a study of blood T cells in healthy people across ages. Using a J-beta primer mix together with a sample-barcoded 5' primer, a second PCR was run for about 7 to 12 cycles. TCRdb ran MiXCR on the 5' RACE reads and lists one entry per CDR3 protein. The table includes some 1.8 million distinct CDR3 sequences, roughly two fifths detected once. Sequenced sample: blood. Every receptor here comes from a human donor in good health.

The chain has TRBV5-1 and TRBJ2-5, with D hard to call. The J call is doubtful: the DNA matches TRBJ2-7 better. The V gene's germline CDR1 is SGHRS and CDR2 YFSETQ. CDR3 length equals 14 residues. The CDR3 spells CASSLAGQASEQYF. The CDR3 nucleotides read TGCGCCAGCAGCTTGGCTGGGCAGGCTAGCGAGCAGTACTTC.

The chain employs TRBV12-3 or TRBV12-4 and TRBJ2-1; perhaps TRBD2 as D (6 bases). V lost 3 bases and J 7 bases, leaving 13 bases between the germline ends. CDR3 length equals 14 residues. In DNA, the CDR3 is TGTGCCAGCAGTTTCAGGACTACCGTGAATGAGCAGTTCTTC. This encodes CASSFRTTVNEQFF.

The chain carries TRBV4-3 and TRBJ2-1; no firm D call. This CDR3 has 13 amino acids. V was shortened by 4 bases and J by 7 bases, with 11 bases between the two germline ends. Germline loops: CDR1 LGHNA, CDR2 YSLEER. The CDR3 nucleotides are TGCGCCAGCAGCCGGTACAGTCAGAATGAGCAGTTCTTC. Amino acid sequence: CASSRYSQNEQFF.

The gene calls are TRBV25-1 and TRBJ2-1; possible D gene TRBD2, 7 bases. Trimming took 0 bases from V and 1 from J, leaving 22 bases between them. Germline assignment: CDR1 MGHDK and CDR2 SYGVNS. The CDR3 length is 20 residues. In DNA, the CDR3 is TGTGCCAGCAGTGAATACTTTGGGCGGGGGCCCAACAAGTCCTACAATGAGCAGTTCTTC. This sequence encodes CASSEYFGRGPNKSYNEQFF. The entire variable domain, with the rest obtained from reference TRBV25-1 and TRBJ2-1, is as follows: EADIYQTPRYLVIGTGKKITLECSQTMGHDKMYWYQQDPGMELHLIHYSYGVNSTEKGDLSSESTVSRIRTEHFPLTLESARPSHTSQYLCASSEYFGRGPNKSYNEQFFGPGTRLTVL.

The DNA of the CDR3 is TGTGCCAGCGGCTGGAGGAAGGACAGCAACACCGGGGAGCTGTTTTTT. As protein: CASGWRKDSNTGELFF. The chain links TRBV7-9 to TRBJ2-2, with a weak D call TRBD1 (6 bases). Trimming pared 8 bases from V and 2 bases from J, leaving 18 bases between. This CDR3 has 16 amino acids. Germline loops: CDR1 SEHNR, CDR2 FQNEAQ (reference sequence). Filled out from reference TRBV7-9 and TRBJ2-2, the complete variable domain reads DTGVSQNPRHKITKRGQNVTFRCDPISEHNRLYWYRQTLGQGPEFLTYFQNEAQLEKSRLLSDRFSAERPKGSFSTLEIQRTEQGDSAMYLCASGWRKDSNTGELFFGEGSRLTVL.

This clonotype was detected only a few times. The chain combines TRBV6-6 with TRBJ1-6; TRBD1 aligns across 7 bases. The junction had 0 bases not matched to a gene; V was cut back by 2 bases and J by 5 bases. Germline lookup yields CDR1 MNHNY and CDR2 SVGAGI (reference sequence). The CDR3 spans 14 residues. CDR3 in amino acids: CASSYGTDNSPLHF. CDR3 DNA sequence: TGTGCCAGCAGTTACGGGACAGATAATTCACCCCTCCACTTT.

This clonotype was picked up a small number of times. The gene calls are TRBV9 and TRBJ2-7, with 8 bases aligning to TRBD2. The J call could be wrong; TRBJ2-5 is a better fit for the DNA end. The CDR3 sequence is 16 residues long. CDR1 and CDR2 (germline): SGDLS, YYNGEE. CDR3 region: CASSAAGTSDIQTQYF. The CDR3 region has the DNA TGTGCCAGCAGCGCCGCCGGGACTAGTGACATCCAGACCCAGTACTTC.